This TCR beta chain was captured in a study of T cell repertoires in cytomegalovirus infection (dated by TCRdb to the late 2010s). For the wider study: Because public TCR beta signatures pointed to carriage of CMV infection together with the matching HLA type, the HLA type of each donor mattered for the analysis. What the research found in general, with its limitations: Cumulative frequency of public TCR beta family members discriminated carriers of CMV infection plus the relevant HLA type in this cohort and an independent roughly 350-donor cohort. In the ex vivo response, HLA-C-restricted CMV-specific TCR beta clonotypes were dominant, and in two of eight donors the single most frequent clonotype came from this HLA-C-restricted group.

Reads for this sample came from an Illumina HiSeq 1500. TCRdb handled the public reads itself, with Q25 trimming in fastp and clone calling in MiXCR, and kept productive beta chains. Each CDR3 protein appears once, grouped with its most common genes and DNA. This sample is represented by 130,000 or so distinct CDR3 sequences; about 6% of them were singletons. Roughly 17% of the sample rests with the top ten. Taken from the germline V gene, the CDR1 and CDR2 loops are SGHVS and FQNEAQ. The CDR3 numbers 15 residues from cysteine through phenylalanine. Only CDR3 DNA remains: 45 bases, in frame from the first base. At the junction V is shortened by 5 bases and J by 8 bases; bases outside the gene matches: 11. This clonotype came up many times. The antigen it recognizes is unknown. No clone much larger than this one lies a single base away; base qualities are absent.

The rearrangement combines TRBV7-8 with TRBJ1-5; 8 junctional bases match TRBD1. This receptor was obtained from a human donor in good health (CMV status not recorded). Some clones in this sample may be carry-over from other donors' samples. Source material: PBMCs. The CDR3 region reads CASSIPGQVVKPQHF. The nucleotides read TGTGCCAGCAGCATCCCGGGACAGGTAGTCAAGCCCCAGCATTTT.